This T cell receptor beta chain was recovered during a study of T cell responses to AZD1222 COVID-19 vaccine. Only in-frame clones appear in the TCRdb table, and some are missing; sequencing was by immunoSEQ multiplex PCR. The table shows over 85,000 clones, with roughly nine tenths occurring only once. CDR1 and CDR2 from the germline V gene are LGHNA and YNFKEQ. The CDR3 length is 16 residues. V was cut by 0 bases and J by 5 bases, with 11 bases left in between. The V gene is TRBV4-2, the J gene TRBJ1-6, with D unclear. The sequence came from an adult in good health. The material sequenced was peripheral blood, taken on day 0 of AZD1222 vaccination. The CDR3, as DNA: TGTGCCAGCAGCCAAGAAGTCGGCAGTAATAATTCACCCCTCCACTTT. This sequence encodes CASSQEVGSNNSPLHF.